Shown below are 14 T cell receptor beta chains from a single sample sequenced in a study of OX40 agonist ivuxolimab in advanced cancers. Clones were read by immunoSEQ multiplex PCR, and TCRdb kept only the in-frame ones, dropping some. The sample shows about 19,000 clones, roughly nine tenths of them seen only once. Sequencing was performed on CD4+ or CD8+ T cells sorted from blood, taken in a trial of the OX40 agonist ivuxolimab. These receptors came from an adult with an advanced solid tumor such as melanoma, head and neck, liver or kidney cancer.

As to this clone: One end of the junction varies from germline; a read error may be responsible. The same CDR3 is also encoded by other DNA sequences in this sample. The chain combines TRBV30 with TRBJ1-5; D remains ambiguous. The germline V gene encodes CDR1 GTSNPN and CDR2 SVGIG (reference sequence). CDR3 length equals 13 residues. The CDR3, as DNA: TGTGCCTGGAGTGGTGGTGCCAATCAGCCCCAGCACTTT. This gives the protein CAWSGGANQPQHF.

CDR3 bases: TGTGCCATCGACGCGGGAGTAGTGACAGATACGCAGTATTTT. Translation: CAIDAGVVTDTQYF. The gene calls are TRBV2 and TRBJ2-3, with 7 bases aligning to TRBD2. Germline V gene data show CDR1 as SNHLY and CDR2 as FYNNEI. The CDR3 sequence is 14 residues long. J was trimmed by 3 bases and V by 10 bases; bases with no gene match: 10. The whole variable domain, filled in from reference TRBV2 and TRBJ2-3, reads EPEVTQTPSHQVTQMGQEVILRCVPISNHLYFYWYRQILGQKVEFLVSFYNNEISEKSEIFDDQFSVERPDGSNFTLKIRSTKLEDSAMYFCAIDAGVVTDTQYFGPGTRLTVL.

The V and J genes are TRBV27 and TRBJ1-5; D unresolved. V was trimmed by 2 bases and J by 3 bases, leaving 8 bases between them. The CDR3 has 14 residues. Looked up from germline, CDR1 is MNHEY and CDR2 is SMNVEV (reference sequence). CDR3 sequence (DNA): TGTGCCAGCAGTTTAATCGGGTCCAATCAGCCCCAGCATTTT. This sequence encodes CASSLIGSNQPQHF.

The chain is built from TRBV7-3 and TRBJ2-7; 7 bases are shared with TRBD2. The CDR3 spans 15 residues. Germline lookup yields CDR1 SGHTA and CDR2 FQGTGA. Trimming cost V 2 bases and J 2 bases; bases outside gene matches: 6. This CDR3 reads CASSLAGASPYEQYF. In nucleotides, the CDR3 is TGTGCCAGCAGCTTAGCGGGAGCTTCTCCCTACGAGCAGTACTTC.

This rearrangement joins TRBV11-2 to TRBJ2-2; D not certain. This CDR3 is built from 14 residues. The V end lost 1 base, the J end lost 6 bases, and 9 bases lay between the germline ends. Germline-derived CDR1 and CDR2 are SGHAT and FQNNGV. CDR3: CASSLAPAPGELFF. DNA of the CDR3: TGTGCCAGCAGCTTAGCCCCTGCGCCCGGGGAGCTGTTTTTT.

This chain links TRBV9 with TRBJ2-1, with 9 bases matching TRBD2. CDR1 and CDR2 (germline): SGDLS, YYNGEE. The ends lost 4 bases at V and 0 bases at J; junction bases unmatched: 2. The CDR3 sequence is 15 residues long. This CDR3 reads CASSPSGISYNEQFF. As DNA, the CDR3 is TGTGCCAGCAGCCCTAGCGGGATCTCCTACAATGAGCAGTTCTTC.

This rearrangement joins TRBV11-1 to TRBJ2-7, with TRBD2 matching 11 bases. Losses at the gene ends were 0 bases for V and 3 bases for J; bases not matched to a gene: 7. Germline V lookup: CDR1 SGHAT, CDR2 FQDESV (reference sequence). This CDR3 is built from 17 residues. CDR3 bases: TGTGCCAGCAGCTTAGCGGGTGGGACTAGCGGATTCTACGAGCAGTACTTC. It codes for CASSLAGGTSGFYEQYF. The complete variable domain, with remaining parts taken from reference TRBV11-1 and TRBJ2-7, reads EAEVAQSPRYKITEKSQAVAFWCDPISGHATLYWYRQILGQGPELLVQFQDESVVDDSQLPKDRFSAERLKGVDSTLKIQPAELGDSAMYLCASSLAGGTSGFYEQYFGPGTRLTVT.

The CDR3 bases are TGCGCCAGCAGGCCCGGGACTAGCGGGAGGGGGAGCTCCTACAATGAGCAGTTCTTC. Translating it yields CASRPGTSGRGSSYNEQFF. The chain uses TRBV4-3 and TRBJ2-1; TRBD2 agrees at 16 bases. Per germline, CDR1 LGHNA and CDR2 YSLEER. Unmatched junction bases numbered 8, after V lost 6 bases and J lost 0 bases. This CDR3 is built from 19 residues.

A few counts support this clone. V is TRBV4-3 and J is TRBJ2-1; 12 nucleotides align to TRBD2. CDR3 length: 14 residues. CDR1 and CDR2 (germline): LGHNA, YSLEER. With V trimmed by 4 bases and J by 7 bases, 2 bases remained unmatched. The CDR3 coding sequence is TGCGCCAGCAGCCTAGGGACTAGCGGGAATGAGCAGTTCTTC. Protein product: CASSLGTSGNEQFF.

The genes are TRBV10-3 and TRBJ2-3, with D perhaps being TRBD1 or TRBD2 (5 bases each). CDR3 size: 15 residues. The germline V gene encodes CDR1 ENHRY and CDR2 SYGVKD. Trimming took 1 base from V and 5 from J, leaving 13 bases between them. The CDR3 nucleotides are TGTGCCATCAGTGAGTTGGGGGACCTACGAGATACGCAGTATTTT. It yields the protein CAISELGDLRDTQYF.

This rearrangement joins TRBV12-5 to TRBJ1-5; no clear D. V was cut by 1 base and J by 7 bases, with 5 bases left in between. Germline-derived CDR1 and CDR2 are LGHNT and FRNRAP. CDR3 length: 12 amino acids. CDR3 in DNA: TGTGCTAGTGGTTTGGGCTGGCAGCCCCAGCATTTT. Its protein is CASGLGWQPQHF. Variable domain in full (rest from reference TRBV12-5 and TRBJ1-5): DARVTQTPRHKVTEMGQEVTMRCQPILGHNTVFWYRQTMMQGLELLAYFRNRAPLDDSGMPKDRFSAEMPDATLATLKIQPSEPRDSAVYFCASGLGWQPQHFGDGTRLSIL.

The gene calls are TRBV10-2 and TRBJ2-7; unclear D gene. Trimming left V 7 bases short and J 3 bases short, with 10 bases between. Per germline, CDR1 WSHSY and CDR2 SAAADI. This CDR3 comprises 12 residues. In nucleotides, the CDR3 is TGCGCCAGCATGGGAAGTGGCTACGAGCAGTACTTC. It specifies CASMGSGYEQYF.

This clone was counted a few times. This chain joins TRBV7-9 and TRBJ2-7, with D possibly matching TRBD2 (6 bases). Germline V lookup: CDR1 SEHNR, CDR2 FQNEAQ (reference sequence). Deletions cut 3 bases from V and 3 bases from J, with 21 bases between. This CDR3 region has 17 residues. As DNA, the CDR3 is TGTGCCAGCAGCTTCCCCGCTGTTGGGGGGATCAGCTACGAGCAGTACTTC. Translation gives CASSFPAVGGISYEQYF.

The genes are TRBV7-6 and TRBJ2-6; D is unresolved. This CDR3 is built from 17 residues. Trimming stripped 4 bases from V and 0 bases from J, with 13 bases between. Germline-derived CDR1 and CDR2 are SGHVS and FNYEAQ. The CDR3 loop is CASSSEGSYSGANVLTF. The CDR3 DNA reads TGTGCCAGCAGCTCCGAAGGGTCATACTCTGGGGCCAACGTCCTGACTTTC.